Following are 3 T cell receptor beta chains from one sample sequenced in a study of Graves' ophthalmopathy and Graves' hyperthyroidism. Amplification of TCR beta CDR3 regions used RNA transcripts. The first-round RT-PCR employed HTBI primers together with the Qiagen OneStep RT-PCR kit. A multiplex PCR was then performed as the second round. TCRdb independently ran MiXCR on the multiplex PCR reads; one entry per CDR3 protein. Of approximately 540,000 distinct CDR3 sequences in the sample, about two fifths are singletons; the top ten hold approximately 4.1%. Sample: peripheral blood or thyroid tissue (not recorded which). The source of these receptors is an adult man with Graves' hyperthyroidism.

This clonotype has only a few counts. The V and J genes are TRBV6-6 and TRBJ2-7; weak D call: TRBD2 (5 bases). CDR3 length: 12 residues. Germline lookup yields CDR1 MNHNY and CDR2 SVGAGI (reference sequence). V was trimmed by 8 bases and J by 0 bases, leaving 8 bases between them. CDR3 nucleotides: TGTGCCAGCCTCCGGGGCTCCTACGAGCAGTACTTC. It encodes CASLRGSYEQYF.

At least ten counts were recorded for this clonotype. V is TRBV13 and J is TRBJ1-1, with D hard to call. The CDR3 contains 12 residues. Deletions cut 8 bases from V and 5 bases from J, with 12 bases between. Germline loops: CDR1 PRHDT, CDR2 FYEKMQ (reference sequence). CDR3 region: CASSQMGTEAFF. The CDR3 region has the DNA TGTGCCAGCTCGCAAATGGGGACTGAAGCTTTCTTT.

This clonotype was seen ten or more times. The chain combines TRBV13 with TRBJ2-5, with TRBD2 identical over 11 bases. In germline, CDR1 is PRHDT, CDR2 FYEKMQ (reference sequence). This CDR3 has 17 amino acids. V lost 0 bases and J lost 0; bases outside the gene matches: 3. The CDR3 DNA follows: TGTGCCAGCAGCTTAGGAACTAGCGGGGGCTACCAAGAGACCCAGTACTTC. Translation gives CASSLGTSGGYQETQYF.